This T cell receptor (beta chain) derives from a study of metastatic and nonmetastatic thyroid tumors (TCRdb year 2020). About the study as a whole: Repertoires from peripheral blood and from tumor or nodule tissue samples of malignant and benign thyroid patients were compared. Summary of the overall study and its limitations: In both blood and tumor samples, malignant tumors were reported to have significantly higher TCR beta diversity than benign nodules.

Library method: PCR. Reads for this sample came from an Illumina HiSeq 4000. High-throughput sequencing was used to profile the TCR beta-chain CDR3 region of each patient. The study's own analysis went as follows. CDR3 differences across clinicopathological groups were used to build a classifier for discriminating distant-metastatic papillary thyroid cancer patients. The Shannon index was used to measure repertoire diversity, and the Morisita-Horn index was used to measure how similar tumor and blood repertoires were. TCRdb trimmed the raw reads at Q25, called clones with MiXCR and kept productive beta chains. The authors' filters were not applied to this entry. Within this sample are about 16,000 clones, with around 36% of them counted one time only. The ten largest clones take up 7.3% of the sample. Before undergoing thyroid surgery, none of the patients had been given any kind of treatment. Using T-cell receptor beta sequencing, the study looked back at clinical samples from patients collected from about 2012 to 2018.

This clone appeared a few times. Which antigen it targets is not known. Qualities for individual bases were not recorded, and no much larger clone is one base off. From cysteine to phenylalanine, the CDR3 is 14 amino acids long. This entry keeps only the CDR3 DNA: 42 bases, framed from base 1. Between the V and J ends, shortened by 0 bases and 2 bases respectively, the junction contains 8 bases. In the germline V gene (reference sequence), CDR1 corresponds to LNHNV and CDR2 to YYDKDF. Sequenced material: tumor tissue. This TCR came from a female donor with papillary thyroid cancer or a benign thyroid nodule (not recorded which). Some clones in this sample may be carry-over from other donors' samples. The rearrangement joined TRBV15 to TRBJ2-7; 5 matching bases give a weak D call of TRBD2. At the DNA level, the sequence is TGTGCCACCAGCAGAGATTCGGGGACCTACGAGCAGTACTTC. This encodes CATSRDSGTYEQYF.